The subject of this entry is one T cell receptor beta chain. Across 24 US areas, participants ranged in age from about 18 to 90 years. Participant-given clinical history determined each cohort assignment. Symptom resolution, clearance, or two negative PCRs marked donors in Cohort 3 as recovered. This record comes from a study of blood T cell repertoires in COVID-19. Study-level information: Nucleic acid was either cDNA or gDNA, and it came from T cells, B-cell-depleted T cells, or PBMCs.

The repertoire was sequenced with immunoSEQ multiplex PCR; TCRdb's copy has only in-frame clones and lacks some. Seen here are 140,000 to 150,000 clones, roughly three quarters observed once, and the top ten hold approximately 6%. Germline trimming cut 2 bases from V and 0 bases from J; bases unmatched to any gene: 5. This CDR3 comprises 17 residues. CDR1 and CDR2 from the germline V gene are MDHEN and SYDVKM. The source material was PBMCs or T cells enriched from blood (not recorded which). This chain connects TRBV28 to TRBJ2-7; 12 positions agree with TRBD2. The TCR was taken from a woman in her forties or fifties who had recovered from COVID-19. The DNA of the CDR3 is TGTGCCAGCAGTTTACCCACTAGCGGGGGGACCTCCTACGAGCAGTACTTC. Residues: CASSLPTSGGTSYEQYF.